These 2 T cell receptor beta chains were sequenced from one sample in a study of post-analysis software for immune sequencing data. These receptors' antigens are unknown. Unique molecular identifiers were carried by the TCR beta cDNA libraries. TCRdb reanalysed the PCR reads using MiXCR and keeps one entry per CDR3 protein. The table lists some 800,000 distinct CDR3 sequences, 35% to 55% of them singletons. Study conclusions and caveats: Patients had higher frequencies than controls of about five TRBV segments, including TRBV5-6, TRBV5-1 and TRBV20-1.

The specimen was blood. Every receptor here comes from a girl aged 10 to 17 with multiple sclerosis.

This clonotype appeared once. CDR3 in amino acids: CASTKSMGTGGNEQFF. CDR3 DNA sequence: TGTGCCAGTACCAAATCGATGGGGACAGGGGGCAATGAGCAGTTCTTC. V gene TRBV19 combines with J gene TRBJ2-1, with 11 bases fitting TRBD1. The J segment lost 6 bases and the V segment lost 7 bases, leaving 11 bases of the junction unmatched. CDR3 length: 16 amino acids. Germline V CDR1 and CDR2: LNHDA, SQIVND (reference sequence).

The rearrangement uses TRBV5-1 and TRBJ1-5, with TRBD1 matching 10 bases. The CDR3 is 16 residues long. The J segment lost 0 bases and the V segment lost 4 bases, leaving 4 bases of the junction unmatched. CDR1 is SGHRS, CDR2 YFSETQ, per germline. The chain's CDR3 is CASSEGTGDSNQPQHF. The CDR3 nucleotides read TGCGCCAGCAGCGAAGGGACAGGGGATAGCAATCAGCCCCAGCATTTT.